The 26 T cell receptor beta chains given below trace back to one sample, sequenced in a study of blood T cell repertoires in COVID-19. The method was immunoSEQ multiplex PCR; TCRdb's version includes in-frame clones alone and lacks a portion of them. The sample shows over 130,000 clones, around 88% of them seen only once. Specimen: peripheral blood. The receptors were sampled from a human donor in a cohort sampled during active COVID-19.

The chain combines TRBV15 with TRBJ2-3; D might be TRBD2 (5 bases). The CDR3 spans 13 residues. V was cut by 3 bases and J by 2 bases, with 6 bases left in between. CDR1 is LNHNV and CDR2 is YYDKDF in the germline V gene (reference sequence). The CDR3 nucleotides are TGTGCCACCAGCAGGCTAGCCACAGATACGCAGTATTTT. Its translation is CATSRLATDTQYF.

This chain connects TRBV2 to TRBJ2-2; the D is unclear. CDR1 and CDR2 (germline): SNHLY, FYNNEI. Trimming took off 2 bases at V and 0 bases at J, with 7 bases between the two ends. The CDR3 totals 15 residues. CDR3 region: CASSERQANTGELFF. For the CDR3, the DNA is TGTGCCAGCAGTGAAAGGCAGGCGAACACCGGGGAGCTGTTTTTT.

This rearrangement joins TRBV19 to TRBJ2-3; 10 bases match TRBD2. The CDR3 has 16 amino acids. CDR1 LNHDA and CDR2 SQIVND come from the germline V gene (reference sequence). V shed 5 bases, J shed 2 bases, and the junction held 7 bases outside the gene matches. The CDR3 nucleotides read TGTGCCAGTAGTGTTACTAGCGGGGCCTCCACAGATACGCAGTATTTT. It specifies CASSVTSGASTDTQYF.

The chain couples TRBV3-1 (or the pseudogene TRBV3-2) to TRBJ2-7; weak D call: TRBD2 (7 bases). The ends were cut back, 3 bases at V and 0 bases at J, with 18 bases in the middle. The CDR3 loop spans 17 amino acids. Germline CDR1 and CDR2: LGHDT and YNNKEL (reference sequence). CDR3 nucleotide sequence: TGTGCCAGCAGCCACTACGGGGCGGGGGCTGACTCCTACGAGCAGTACTTC. This translates into CASSHYGAGADSYEQYF.

The chain combines TRBV13 with TRBJ2-5; 9 bases fit TRBD1. CDR1 is PRHDT, CDR2 FYEKMQ, per germline (reference sequence). The CDR3 contains 14 residues. The junction had 7 bases not matched to a gene; V was cut back by 5 bases and J by 6 bases. The CDR3 DNA reads as TGTGCCAGCAGCCCGGGACAGGGTTACCAGACCCAGTACTTC. Amino acid sequence: CASSPGQGYQTQYF. Filled out from reference TRBV13 and TRBJ2-5, the complete variable domain reads AAGVIQSPRHLIKEKRETATLKCYPIPRHDTVYWYQQGPGQDPQFLISFYEKMQSDKGSIPDRFSAQQFSDYHSELNMSSLELGDSALYFCASSPGQGYQTQYFGPGTRLLVL.

This clone was recorded only once. V gene TRBV7-9 combines with J gene TRBJ1-4; 7 bases map to TRBD1. Germline CDR1 reads SEHNR; CDR2 reads FQNEAQ (reference sequence). V was clipped by 2 bases and J by 1 base; unmatched bases: 7. The CDR3 sequence is 17 residues long. CDR3 residues: CASSLSDREITNEKLFF. The CDR3 DNA reads TGTGCCAGCAGCTTAAGCGACAGGGAGATAACTAATGAAAAACTGTTTTTT.

This clone has only one observation. The chain uses TRBV7-2 and TRBJ2-3, with D perhaps TRBD2 (8 bases). The germline CDR1 and CDR2 sequences are SGHTA and FQGNSA. V lost 7 bases to trimming and J lost 2 bases, with 22 bases between them. The CDR3 has 17 residues. The chain's CDR3 is CASTGGGLAADTDTQYF. The CDR3 DNA follows: TGTGCCAGCACGGGAGGGGGCCTAGCGGCCGACACAGATACGCAGTATTTT.

V and J are TRBV6-5 and TRBJ1-5; a weak D match, TRBD1 (6 bases). CDR3 length equals 13 residues. CDR1 is MNHEY and CDR2 is SVGAGI in the germline V gene. V was clipped by 7 bases and J by 4 bases, with 11 bases between them. The CDR3 loop reads CASNRGQNQPQHF. The CDR3 DNA sequence: TGTGCCAGCAACCGGGGACAAAATCAGCCCCAGCATTTT.

This chain uses TRBV6-5 with TRBJ2-7; the match to TRBD1 covers 11 bases. Germline CDR1 MNHEY, CDR2 SVGAGI. Losses at the gene ends were 0 bases for V and 1 base for J; bases not matched to a gene: 2. The CDR3 loop spans 16 amino acids. The CDR3 loop reads CASSYSWDRGSYEQYF. For the CDR3, the DNA is TGTGCCAGCAGTTACTCGTGGGACAGGGGGTCCTACGAGCAGTACTTC.

This sequence joins TRBV7-9 and TRBJ1-2; D unclear. V was trimmed by 7 bases and J by 4 bases, leaving 16 bases between them. Germline assignment: CDR1 SEHNR and CDR2 FQNEAQ (reference sequence). CDR3 size: 14 residues. CDR3 bases: TGTGCCAGCACCGAGGTGACGGCACCCTATGGCTACACCTTC. As protein: CASTEVTAPYGYTF.

This clone was seen a few times. The CDR3 sequence is CASSLAGQSYGYTF. The DNA of the CDR3 is TGTGCCAGCAGCTTAGCGGGCCAGTCATATGGCTACACCTTC. The chain combines TRBV7-2 with TRBJ1-2; the D is unclear. The CDR3 is 14 residues long. Trimming took off 0 bases at V and 5 bases at J, with 10 bases between the two ends. Germline V lookup: CDR1 SGHTA, CDR2 FQGNSA.

The rearrangement uses TRBV12-5 and TRBJ2-7; 10 bases are shared with TRBD2. The trim removed 2 bases at V and 6 bases at J, leaving 25 bases unmatched. CDR1 is LGHNT and CDR2 is FRNRAP in the germline V gene. The length of the CDR3 is 21 residues. CDR3 loop: CASGLKRFEAGGPNRSCEQYF. The DNA of the CDR3 is TGTGCTAGTGGTTTGAAACGGTTCGAAGCGGGGGGGCCTAATCGCTCATGCGAGCAGTACTTC. Based on the CDR3 plus reference TRBV12-5 and TRBJ2-7, the full variable domain is DARVTQTPRHKVTEMGQEVTMRCQPILGHNTVFWYRQTMMQGLELLAYFRNRAPLDDSGMPKDRFSAEMPDATLATLKIQPSEPRDSAVYFCASGLKRFEAGGPNRSCEQYFGPGTRLTVT.

The chain combines TRBV29-1 with TRBJ2-7, with D possibly being TRBD2 (6 bases). Trimming removed 4 bases from V and 6 bases from J, with 13 bases in between. Germline CDR1 and CDR2: SQVTM and ANQGSEA. The CDR3 has 12 residues. As DNA, the CDR3 is TGCAGCGTTGGGTTTCAGGGAGGCGAGCAGTACTTC. It translates to CSVGFQGGEQYF.

CDR3 nucleotides: TGTGCCAGCTCACCGAACACACTGACAGGGTCGGAGGTCACAGATACGCAGTATTTT. Its protein product is CASSPNTLTGSEVTDTQYF. The V gene is TRBV18, the J gene TRBJ2-3; 7 bases line up with TRBD1. Trimming cost V 3 bases and J 2 bases; bases outside gene matches: 17. The germline V gene has CDR1 KGHSH and CDR2 LQKENI. CDR3 size: 19 residues.

The chain employs TRBV7-8 and TRBJ2-3, with TRBD1 identical over 8 bases. The germline V gene has CDR1 SGHVS and CDR2 FQNEAQ. J gave up 1 base and V 1 base, and 4 bases lay outside the gene matches. CDR3 length: 16 residues. Written as DNA, the CDR3 is TGTGCCAGCAGCTTAGACAGGGGGATCGGCACAGATACGCAGTATTTT. Its translation: CASSLDRGIGTDTQYF.

The rearrangement links TRBV7-3 to TRBJ2-1; 7 bases line up with TRBD2. Trimming at V came to 1 base and at J to 4 bases, leaving 7 bases not matched to a gene. Looked up from germline, CDR1 is SGHTA and CDR2 is FQGTGA. The CDR3 is made up of 16 amino acids. CDR3 in amino acids: CASSLRGLAVYNEQFF. DNA of the CDR3: TGTGCCAGCAGCTTAAGGGGCCTAGCGGTATACAATGAGCAGTTCTTC.

CDR3 residues: CASSESREAHANTGELFF. In nucleotides, the CDR3 is TGCGCCAGCAGTGAGTCTCGAGAAGCTCATGCGAACACCGGGGAGCTGTTTTTT. V gene TRBV10-1 combines with J gene TRBJ2-2; D remains ambiguous. The CDR3 has 18 residues. The V gene lost 0 bases and the J gene lost 0 bases, with 14 bases spanning the gap. Germline V CDR1 and CDR2: WNHNN, SYGVQD (reference sequence).

There are a few counts of this clone. The gene calls are TRBV6-5 and TRBJ2-1, with a possible D match to TRBD2 (5 bases). Between the trimmed V and J ends, which lost 6 bases and 10 bases, there was a span of 10 bases. Germline V gene lookup returns CDR1 MNHEY and CDR2 SVGAGI. The CDR3 has 11 residues. The DNA for the CDR3 is TGTGCCAGCAGGACTGCGGGCGAGCAGTTCTTC. As protein: CASRTAGEQFF.

This chain links TRBV4-2 with TRBJ1-5, with 8 bases that match TRBD1. Germline V CDR1 and CDR2: LGHNA, YNFKEQ. The V gene end was trimmed by 0 bases and the J gene end by 5 bases; junction bases not matched to a gene: 6. The CDR3 totals 16 residues. Here the CDR3 DNA reads TGTGCCAGCAGCCAAGACGGACAGGGTTGGGATCAGCCCCAGCATTTT. Protein sequence: CASSQDGQGWDQPQHF.

This clone was seen only a few times. The CDR3: CASSVEGIAGNEQYF. In DNA form, the CDR3 reads TGTGCCAGCAGCGTCGAGGGAATCGCGGGGAACGAGCAGTACTTC. The chain employs TRBV9 and TRBJ2-7; D may be TRBD2 (6 bases). This CDR3 is built from 15 residues. Germline V lookup: CDR1 SGDLS, CDR2 YYNGEE. With 2 bases removed from V and 5 bases from J, the gap between germline ends came to 17 bases.

This chain links TRBV7-2 with TRBJ2-3; D might be TRBD2 (5 bases). Per the germline V gene, CDR1 is SGHTA and CDR2 is FQGNSA. V lost 6 bases, J lost 5 bases, and 9 bases lay in between. The CDR3 is made up of 12 amino acids. The DNA of the CDR3 is TGTGCCAGCAGAGGCGGGTTAGATACGCAGTATTTT. Encoded protein: CASRGGLDTQYF.

The chain's CDR3 is CASSLAGAKEQYF. Here the CDR3 DNA reads TGTGCCAGCAGTTTGGCGGGGGCTAAGGAGCAGTACTTC. The V call is TRBV27, the J call TRBJ2-7; a weak D match, TRBD2 (7 bases). Germline V lookup: CDR1 MNHEY, CDR2 SMNVEV (reference sequence). Between the trimmed V and J ends, which lost 3 bases and 7 bases, there was a span of 13 bases. The CDR3 extends over 13 amino acids.

The chain joins TRBV6-5 to TRBJ2-1, with 11 nucleotides matching TRBD2. J gave up 9 bases and V 6 bases, and 7 bases lay outside the gene matches. There are 14 residues in the CDR3. Per germline, CDR1 MNHEY and CDR2 SVGAGI. The CDR3 region is CASRLAGGYPEQFF. CDR3 nucleotide sequence: TGTGCCAGCAGATTAGCGGGGGGGTACCCTGAGCAGTTCTTC.

The rearrangement uses TRBV12-3 or TRBV12-4 and TRBJ2-7; tentative D call: TRBD1 (5 bases). CDR3 length: 13 amino acids. Trimming removed 7 bases from V and 3 bases from J, with 13 bases in between. The CDR3 coding sequence is TGTGCCAGCACCCCTGGGGCAGGCTACGAGCAGTACTTC. Its translation is CASTPGAGYEQYF.

The chain carries TRBV6-5 and TRBJ2-2; possibly TRBD2 for D (7 bases). With 2 bases removed from V and 5 bases from J, the gap between germline ends came to 12 bases. The germline V gene has CDR1 MNHEY and CDR2 SVGAGI. This CDR3 comprises 15 residues. CDR3 in DNA: TGTGCCAGCAGTTACGGGGGGGCCAAGACCGGGGAGCTGTTTTTT. Translating gives CASSYGGAKTGELFF.

Only one count was recorded for this clone. The CDR3 reads CASSQKTSGGAAEQFF. CDR3 sequence (DNA): TGCGCCAGCAGCCAAAAGACTAGCGGGGGGGCCGCTGAGCAGTTCTTC. The chain joins TRBV5-1 to TRBJ2-1; 14 nucleotides match TRBD2. CDR1 and CDR2 from the germline V gene are SGHRS and YFSETQ. The CDR3 is made up of 16 amino acids. Losses at the gene ends were 4 bases for V and 9 bases for J; bases not matched to a gene: 9.